The source of this T cell receptor beta chain is a study of radiotherapy plus CTLA-4 blockade in lung cancer. Overall study: Objective responses were observed in more than 15% of patients, and disease control was achieved by 30% to 40%.

Points from the study as a whole: Following radiotherapy plus ipilimumab, tumor-derived TCR clones expanded in the blood.

Those with chemo-refractory metastatic non-small-cell lung cancer were treated with focal radiation combined with CTLA-4 blockade using ipilimumab. Clones were read by immunoSEQ multiplex PCR, and TCRdb kept only the in-frame ones, dropping some. The sample lists some 60,000 clones; 77% were seen once. Germline-derived CDR1 and CDR2 are MNHEY and SMNVEV (reference sequence). The CDR3 is 14 amino acids. V was pared by 2 bases and J by 11 bases, with 4 bases of the junction left unmatched. In regard to this clone: Its antigen remains unknown.

The material sequenced was peripheral blood, taken from a patient treated with radiotherapy plus ipilimumab. V usage is TRBV27 and J usage is TRBJ2-3, with 13 bases aligning to TRBD2. The receptor was derived from a human donor with non-small cell lung cancer who had a partial response to radiotherapy plus ipilimumab. The CDR3 coding sequence is TGTGCCAGCAGTTTACAACTAGCGGGGGGGAGGCAGTATTTT. It is translated as CASSLQLAGGRQYF.